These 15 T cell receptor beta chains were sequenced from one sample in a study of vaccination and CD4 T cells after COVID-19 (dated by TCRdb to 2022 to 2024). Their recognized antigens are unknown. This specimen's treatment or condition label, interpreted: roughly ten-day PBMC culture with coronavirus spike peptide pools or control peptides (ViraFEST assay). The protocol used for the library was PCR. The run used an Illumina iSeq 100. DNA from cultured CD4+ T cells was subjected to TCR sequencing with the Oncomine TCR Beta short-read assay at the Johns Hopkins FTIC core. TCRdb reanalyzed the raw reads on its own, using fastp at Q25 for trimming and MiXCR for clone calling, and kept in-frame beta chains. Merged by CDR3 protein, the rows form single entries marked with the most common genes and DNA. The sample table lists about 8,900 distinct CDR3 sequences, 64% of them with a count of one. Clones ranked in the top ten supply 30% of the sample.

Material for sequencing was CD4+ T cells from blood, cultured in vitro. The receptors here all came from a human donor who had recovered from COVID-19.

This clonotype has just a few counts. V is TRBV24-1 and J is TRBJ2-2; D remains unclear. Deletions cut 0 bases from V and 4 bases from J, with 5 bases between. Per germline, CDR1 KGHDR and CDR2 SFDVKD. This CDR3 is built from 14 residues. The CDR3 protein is CATSDLGSTGELFF. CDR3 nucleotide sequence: TGTGCCACCAGTGATTTGGGAAGCACCGGGGAGCTGTTTTTT.

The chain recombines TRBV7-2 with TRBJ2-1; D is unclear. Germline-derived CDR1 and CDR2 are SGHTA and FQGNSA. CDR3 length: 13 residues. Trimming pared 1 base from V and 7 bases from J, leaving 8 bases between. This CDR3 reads CASSLEGLNEQFF. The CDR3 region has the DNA TGTGCCAGCAGCTTAGAGGGCTTGAATGAGCAGTTCTTC.

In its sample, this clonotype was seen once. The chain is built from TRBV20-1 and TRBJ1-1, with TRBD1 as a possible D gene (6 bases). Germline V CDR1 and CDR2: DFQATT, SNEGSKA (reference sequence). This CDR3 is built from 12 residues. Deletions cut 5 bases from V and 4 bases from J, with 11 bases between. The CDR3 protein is CSAEKGGTEAFF. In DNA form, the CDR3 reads TGCAGTGCTGAAAAGGGGGGCACTGAAGCTTTCTTT.

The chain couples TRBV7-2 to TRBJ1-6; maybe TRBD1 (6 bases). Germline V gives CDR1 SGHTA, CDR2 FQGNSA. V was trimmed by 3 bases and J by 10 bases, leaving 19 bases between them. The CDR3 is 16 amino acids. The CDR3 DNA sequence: TGTGCCAGCAGCTTCGCCCCTCTACAGGGTTCGTCACCCCTCCACTTT. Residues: CASSFAPLQGSSPLHF.

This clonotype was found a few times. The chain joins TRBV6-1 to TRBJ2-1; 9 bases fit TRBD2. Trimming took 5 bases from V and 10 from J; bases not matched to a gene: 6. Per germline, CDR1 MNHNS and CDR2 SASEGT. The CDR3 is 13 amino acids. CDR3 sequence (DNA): TGTGCCAGCAGTCACGGGACTAGCAGCGAGCAGTTCTTC. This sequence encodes CASSHGTSSEQFF.

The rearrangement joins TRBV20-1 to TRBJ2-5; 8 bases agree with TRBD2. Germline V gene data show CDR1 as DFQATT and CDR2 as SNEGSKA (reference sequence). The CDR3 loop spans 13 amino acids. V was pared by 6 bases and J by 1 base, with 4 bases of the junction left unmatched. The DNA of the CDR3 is TGCAGTGCCTTGGGACTAGTCCAAGAGACCCAGTACTTC. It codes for CSALGLVQETQYF.

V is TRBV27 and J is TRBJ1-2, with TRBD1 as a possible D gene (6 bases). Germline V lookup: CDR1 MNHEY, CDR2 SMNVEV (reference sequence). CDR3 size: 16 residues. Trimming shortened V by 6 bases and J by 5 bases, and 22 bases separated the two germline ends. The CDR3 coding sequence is TGTGCCAGCAGGAGTAACAGGGTCCCCTCTTGGTATGGCTACACCTTC. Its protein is CASRSNRVPSWYGYTF.

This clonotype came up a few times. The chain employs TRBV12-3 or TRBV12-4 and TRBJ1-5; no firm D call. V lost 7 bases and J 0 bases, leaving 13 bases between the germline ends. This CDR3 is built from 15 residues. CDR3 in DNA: TGTGCCAGCAACCTCGACTCCGGTAGCAATCAGCCCCAGCATTTT. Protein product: CASNLDSGSNQPQHF.

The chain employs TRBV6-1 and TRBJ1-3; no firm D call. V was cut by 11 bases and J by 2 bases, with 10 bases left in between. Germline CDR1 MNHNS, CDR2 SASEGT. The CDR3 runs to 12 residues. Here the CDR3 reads CAGLTAGNTIYF. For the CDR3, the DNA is TGTGCCGGCCTGACCGCTGGAAACACCATATATTTT.

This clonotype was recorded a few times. The CDR3 spells CASRWGASDTQYF. DNA for the CDR3: TGTGCCAGCAGGTGGGGGGCCTCAGATACGCAGTATTTT. V usage is TRBV7-8 and J usage is TRBJ2-3, with D perhaps being TRBD1 or TRBD2 (6 bases each). The CDR3 is 13 amino acids. Germline CDR1 reads SGHVS; CDR2 reads FQNEAQ. The germline V and J ends were trimmed by 6 bases and 4 bases, with 11 bases remaining between them.

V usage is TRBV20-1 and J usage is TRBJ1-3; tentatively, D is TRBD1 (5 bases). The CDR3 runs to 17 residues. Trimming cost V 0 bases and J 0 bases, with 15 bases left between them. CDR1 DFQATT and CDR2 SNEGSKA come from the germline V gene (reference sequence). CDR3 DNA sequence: TGCAGTGCTAGAGATGGGGGACGGCTGGGCTCTGGAAACACCATATATTTT. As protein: CSARDGGRLGSGNTIYF.

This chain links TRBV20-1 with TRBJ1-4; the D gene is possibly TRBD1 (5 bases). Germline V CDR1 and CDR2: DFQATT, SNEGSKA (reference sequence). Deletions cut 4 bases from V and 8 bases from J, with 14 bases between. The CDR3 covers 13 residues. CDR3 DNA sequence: TGCAGTGCTATGGGGTGGGGGGTCGAAAAACTGTTTTTT. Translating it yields CSAMGWGVEKLFF.

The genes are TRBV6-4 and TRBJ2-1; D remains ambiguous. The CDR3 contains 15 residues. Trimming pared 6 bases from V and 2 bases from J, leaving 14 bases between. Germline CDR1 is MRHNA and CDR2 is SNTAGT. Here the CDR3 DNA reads TGTGCCAGCAGCGTGGGCCCGATTCCCTACAATGAGCAGTTCTTC. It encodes CASSVGPIPYNEQFF.

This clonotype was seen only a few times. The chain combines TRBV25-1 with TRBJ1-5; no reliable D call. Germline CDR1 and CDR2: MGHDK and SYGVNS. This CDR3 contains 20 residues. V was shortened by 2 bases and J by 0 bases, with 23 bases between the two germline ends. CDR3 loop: CASSESWADKSKTSNQPQHF. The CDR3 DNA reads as TGTGCCAGCAGTGAAAGCTGGGCAGACAAGTCCAAGACTAGCAATCAGCCCCAGCATTTT.

The CDR3 loop is CASSSYRGLAGSRETQYF. CDR3 coding DNA: TGTGCCAGCAGTTCCTATAGGGGACTAGCGGGGTCGAGAGAGACCCAGTACTTC. The gene calls are TRBV6-2 or TRBV6-3 and TRBJ2-5; 13 nucleotides line up with TRBD2. This CDR3 has 18 amino acids. V lost 4 bases and J lost 4; bases outside the gene matches: 12. CDR1 is MNHEY, CDR2 SVGEGT, per germline.